The next 6 T cell receptor beta chains were all read from a single sample in a study of beta chain features in type 1 diabetes (dated by TCRdb to 2016 to 2019). Receptor libraries were prepared by the immunoSEQ multiplex PCR assay. The entire isolated RNA was reverse transcribed using the High Capacity cDNA Reverse Transcription Kit, and thus expressed TCRB transcripts were sequenced. Drawn from immuneACCESS, this table holds only the in-frame rearrangements with V and J called that TCRdb kept. Clones are partly lost; checked studies trace under half to an unresolved V gene and leave the rest unexplained. The sample records under 200,000 clones, approximately 9.1% of which are singletons. Over 2% of the sample is in the top ten clones. Sequencing was carried out using central memory CD4+ T cells from blood. These receptors were obtained from a woman aged 18-29 years in good health.

This clone has only a few counts. The chain uses TRBV5-1 and TRBJ2-1; tentatively, D is TRBD1 (5 bases). Germline CDR1 reads SGHRS; CDR2 reads YFSETQ. Trimming stripped 0 bases from V and 5 bases from J, with 9 bases between. The CDR3 extends over 14 amino acids. Here the CDR3 reads CASSLASRDNEQFF. CDR3 nucleotide sequence: TGCGCCAGCAGCTTGGCAAGCAGGGACAATGAGCAGTTCTTC.

V usage is TRBV29-1 and J usage is TRBJ1-2; 8 positions agree with TRBD1. The CDR3 length is 15 residues. After removal of 2 bases from V and 3 bases from J, the junction contained 8 bases not matched to a gene. The germline V gene has CDR1 SQVTM and CDR2 ANQGSEA. The CDR3 DNA is TGCAGCGTTGAACCCGAGGACAGGGTCGACTATGGCTACACCTTC. Its protein product is CSVEPEDRVDYGYTF.

This clone was found a few times. The rearrangement joins TRBV2 to TRBJ2-5; TRBD1 matches 9 bases. CDR1 is SNHLY and CDR2 is FYNNEI in the germline V gene. The length of the CDR3 is 13 residues. With 7 bases clipped from V and 7 bases from J, the junction kept 7 bases outside the gene matches. The DNA of the CDR3 is TGTGCCAGCACGGGGGACAGGGATGGGACCCAGTACTTC. This codes for CASTGDRDGTQYF.

The chain recombines TRBV21-1 with TRBJ1-5. TRBV21-1 is annotated as a pseudogene. CDR3 length equals 16 residues. The CDR3 loop is CASSKVDALGNQPQHF. CDR3 nucleotide sequence: TGTGCCAGCAGCAAAGTAGATGCGTTAGGCAATCAGCCCCAGCATTTT.

This clone has more than one count but fewer than ten. The gene calls are TRBV5-1 and TRBJ2-7; D perhaps matches TRBD1 (6 bases). The CDR3 runs 15 residues. Germline values: CDR1 SGHRS, CDR2 YFSETQ. Trimming shortened V by 5 bases and J by 5 bases, and 20 bases separated the two germline ends. This CDR3 reads CASSSDPGVKDEQYF. The CDR3 DNA follows: TGCGCCAGCAGTTCGGATCCAGGGGTCAAGGACGAGCAGTACTTC.

This clone was recorded a few times. V is TRBV5-4 and J is TRBJ2-3, with TRBD2 identical over 8 bases. This CDR3 comprises 15 residues. The germline V gene encodes CDR1 SGHNT and CDR2 YYREEE (reference sequence). V shed 4 bases and J 3 bases; nucleotides not matched to a gene: 7. In DNA form, the CDR3 reads TGTGCCAGCAGCGTTCCGGGACTAGGAACAGATACGCAGTATTTT. Protein: CASSVPGLGTDTQYF.